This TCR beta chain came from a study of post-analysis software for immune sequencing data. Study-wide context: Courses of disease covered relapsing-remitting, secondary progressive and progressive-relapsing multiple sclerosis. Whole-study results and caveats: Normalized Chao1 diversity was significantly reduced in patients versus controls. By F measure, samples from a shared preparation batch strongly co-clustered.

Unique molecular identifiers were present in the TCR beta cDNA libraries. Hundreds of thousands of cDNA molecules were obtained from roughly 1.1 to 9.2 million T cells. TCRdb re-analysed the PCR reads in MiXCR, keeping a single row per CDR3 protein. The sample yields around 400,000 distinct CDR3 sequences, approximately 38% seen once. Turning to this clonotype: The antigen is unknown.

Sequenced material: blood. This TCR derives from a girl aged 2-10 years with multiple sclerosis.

For the CDR3, the DNA is TGCAGTGCTAGCGGGCGGGGGGGAGAGACCCAGTACTTC. The encoded protein is CSASGRGGETQYF. The V and J genes are TRBV20-1 and TRBJ2-5, with TRBD2 matching over 9 bases. The length of the CDR3 is 13 residues. In germline, CDR1 is DFQATT, CDR2 SNEGSKA (reference sequence). J lost 4 bases, V lost 3 bases, and 3 bases had no gene match.